A selection of T cell receptor beta chains follows, all from one sample in a study of OX40 agonist ivuxolimab in advanced cancers. TCRdb's copy holds only in-frame clones and misses some; the assay was immunoSEQ multiplex PCR. The sample has some 50,000 clones, 75% to 90% seen once; the top ten hold around 4.8%. The source was CD4+ or CD8+ T cells sorted from blood, collected in a trial of the OX40 agonist ivuxolimab. These receptors originate from an adult with an advanced solid tumor such as melanoma, head and neck, liver or kidney cancer. The CDR3 runs from the conserved cysteine through the conserved F or W. Each record gives: CDR3 DNA, CDR3 protein, V gene, D gene, clone size, J gene. A D gene is named only where the DNA matches it firmly. The size of a clone is reported for some rows only, either as once, few or many, or as a class for expanded clones.

TGTGCCAGCAGCTTAAGAAGGAACACTGAAGCTTTCTTT,CASSLRRNTEAFF,TRBV7-2,.,.,TRBJ1-1
TGTGCCAGCAGTGAGGATGTCACGAACACTGAAGCTTTCTTT,CASSEDVTNTEAFF,TRBV2,.,.,TRBJ1-1
TGTGCCAGCAGCGTAGAGTCTCGGGGAAACACTGAAGCTTTCTTT,CASSVESRGNTEAFF,TRBV9,.,.,TRBJ1-1
TGTGCCAGCAGTGAACGGCGAAACTCTGGAAACACCATATATTTT,CASSERRNSGNTIYF,TRBV2,.,.,TRBJ1-3
TGTGCCAGCAGCGGCCCGGGGGGAAGGCAGTTCTTC,CASSGPGGRQFF,TRBV7-9,TRBD2,few,TRBJ2-1
TGTGCCAGCAGCGGAGAGGTTTACGGGGCCGGAAATTCACCCCTCCACTTT,CASSGEVYGAGNSPLHF,TRBV4-2,.,.,TRBJ1-6
TGTGCCAGCACCCCCTGGCGGAGCTCCTACAATGAGCAGTTCTTC,CASTPWRSSYNEQFF,TRBV27,.,.,TRBJ2-1
TGTGCCAGCAGTGAAGGGGTCGGGACCCAGTACTTC,CASSEGVGTQYF,TRBV6-1,.,.,TRBJ2-5
TGTGCCAGCAGTGACACACAGGGAGTCTTAGGGAATTCACCCCTCCACTTT,CASSDTQGVLGNSPLHF,TRBV6-1,.,once,TRBJ1-6
TGCGCCAGCAGCCTAGGGACAGCCTCCACCTACGAGCAGTACTTC,CASSLGTASTYEQYF,TRBV4-1,TRBD1,.,TRBJ2-7
TGTGCCAGCAAAACGGACAGGAGCGGCGAGCAGTACTTC,CASKTDRSGEQYF,TRBV2,TRBD1,.,TRBJ2-7
TGTGCCAGCAGACCAAGCGGTTCGCGGGCCTATGGCTACACCTTC,CASRPSGSRAYGYTF,TRBV27,.,.,TRBJ1-2
TGTGCCAGCAGCTCGGGGGGCGAGCAGTACTTC,CASSSGGEQYF,TRBV25-1,TRBD2,.,TRBJ2-7
TGTGCCAGTAGTCCTCCGGGGGGTGGCATTCAGTACTTC,CASSPPGGGIQYF,TRBV19,TRBD2,.,TRBJ2-4
TGTGCCAGCAGTTCCCCCCGAGCGGGGGGTGTGGATACGCAGTATTTT,CASSSPRAGGVDTQYF,TRBV28,TRBD2,.,TRBJ2-3
TGTGCCACCGCGGGTACCCTATACGAGCAGTACTTC,CATAGTLYEQYF,TRBV6-6,.,.,TRBJ2-7
TGTGCCAGCACCCGGGAGCAACACAATGAGCAGTTCTTC,CASTREQHNEQFF,TRBV6-6,.,.,TRBJ2-1
TGTGCCAGCAGCATTCAACAGATGGGAAAGCAAAACATTCAGTACTTC,CASSIQQMGKQNIQYF,TRBV7-9,.,.,TRBJ2-4
TGTGCCAGCAGCTTAGGCTCAGGTAGCACAGATACGCAGTATTTT,CASSLGSGSTDTQYF,TRBV7-9,.,.,TRBJ2-3
TGTGCCAGCAGTATAACTAGCGGGAGTTTCTACGAGCAGTACTTC,CASSITSGSFYEQYF,TRBV6-4,TRBD2,.,TRBJ2-7
TGCGCCAGCAGCCAAGTAGCAGGGGCTGTGAACACTGAAGCTTTCTTT,CASSQVAGAVNTEAFF,TRBV4-1,.,.,TRBJ1-1
TGTGCCTGGGGGAATTACCGGGATCTCTACGAGCAGTACTTC,CAWGNYRDLYEQYF,TRBV30,.,.,TRBJ2-7
TGCGCCAGCAGTGAGGGGACTGAAGCTTTCTTT,CASSEGTEAFF,TRBV10-1,.,few,TRBJ1-1
TGTGCCAGCAGCTCAGTCGGGGGAAACACCATATATTTT,CASSSVGGNTIYF,TRBV5-5,.,.,TRBJ1-3
TGTGCCACCAGCGGATACAGGGGGGGGAGTCAGCCCCAGCATTTT,CATSGYRGGSQPQHF,TRBV15,TRBD1,.,TRBJ1-5
TGTGCTAGTGGTTTGGTATCAGGGGGTCCGTACCAAGAGACCCAGTACTTC,CASGLVSGGPYQETQYF,TRBV12-5,TRBD1,.,TRBJ2-5
TGCGCCAGCAGCCGACAGGGGAGAAGACTAGATACGCAGTATTTT,CASSRQGRRLDTQYF,TRBV10-2,TRBD1,.,TRBJ2-3
TGTGCCAGCAGGGGAGCGGACAATTCACCCCTCCACTTT,CASRGADNSPLHF,TRBV28,.,few,TRBJ1-6
TGTGCCAGCTCACCAGTGGATAGCTCCCACGAGCAGTACTTC,CASSPVDSSHEQYF,TRBV18,.,.,TRBJ2-7
TGTGCCTGGAGTCCCAATGGGGGTGAAGCTTTCTTT,CAWSPNGGEAFF,TRBV30,.,.,TRBJ1-1
TGTGCCAGCAGCTTATTGTCGGGGGTGGACTATGGCTACACCTTC,CASSLLSGVDYGYTF,TRBV7-2,.,.,TRBJ1-2
TGTGCCAGCAGCCAACGGGGAGGGAAAGACACCGGGGAGCTGTTTTTT,CASSQRGGKDTGELFF,TRBV5-4,TRBD2,.,TRBJ2-2
TGTGCCATCAGTGAGTCGCTGGGCCCAGATACGCAGTATTTT,CAISESLGPDTQYF,TRBV10-3,.,.,TRBJ2-3
TGCGCCAGCAGTGAGACAGGGGGAGAGACCCAGTACTTC,CASSETGGETQYF,TRBV10-2,TRBD1,.,TRBJ2-5
TGTGCCAGCAGGGAAGGTCTAGGCGGGAGGAGCTCCTACAATGAGCAGTTCTTC,CASREGLGGRSSYNEQFF,TRBV7-3,TRBD2,.,TRBJ2-1
TGTGCCAGCAGCTCGGACAGGGTCTATGGCTACACCTTC,CASSSDRVYGYTF,TRBV11-1,TRBD1,few,TRBJ1-2
TGTGCCAGCAGCTTCCCGGGACTAGCGGGGTCTACCGGAGAGACCCAGTACTTC,CASSFPGLAGSTGETQYF,TRBV11-2,TRBD2,.,TRBJ2-5
TGTGCCAGTGACCCAGTGGGGACACAGAACACCGGGGAGCTGTTTTTT,CASDPVGTQNTGELFF,TRBV2,.,.,TRBJ2-2
TGTGCCAGCAGCCCCCGGGGAGGTCAGAGCTCCTACAATGAGCAGTTCTTC,CASSPRGGQSSYNEQFF,TRBV7-9,.,.,TRBJ2-1
TGCGCCAGCAGCAGCCGGGACAGAGGGGGCTACACCTTC,CASSSRDRGGYTF,TRBV5-1,TRBD1,.,TRBJ1-2
TGCGCCAGCAGCTTGTGGGGGGAGAACACCGGGGAGCTGTTTTTT,CASSLWGENTGELFF,TRBV5-1,.,.,TRBJ2-2
TGCAGCGTGGAGGGGACAGCGGGGATTAACTATGGCTACACCTTC,CSVEGTAGINYGYTF,TRBV29-1,TRBD1,.,TRBJ1-2
TGTGCCAGCAGCCCCGAAATGACAGGGACCGGTGAGCAGTTCTTC,CASSPEMTGTGEQFF,TRBV14,TRBD1,.,TRBJ2-1
TGTGCCTGGAGTGATCTGGGTTATCACGAGCAGTACTTC,CAWSDLGYHEQYF,TRBV30,.,once,TRBJ2-7